The clone carrying this T cell receptor (beta chain) appeared once. The data derive from a study of blood T cell repertoires in COVID-19. About the study: Material from acute and convalescent COVID-19 was sourced from the United States, Italy and Spain. Sources were T cells, B-cell-depleted T cells, or PBMCs; the material itself was cDNA or gDNA.

Under the authors' procedure: Reference gene primer amplification gave estimated nucleated cell counts. Generated by immunoSEQ multiplex PCR, the TCRdb table keeps only in-frame clones and is missing some. V, J and clone size are taken as reported in that table, and D and trimming were inferred from the DNA itself. The table lists some 11,000 clones, 73% of them singletons, with more than 30% in the top ten. This CDR3 comprises 14 residues. J lost 4 bases, V lost 3 bases, and 3 bases had no gene match. Per the germline V gene, CDR1 is MDHEN and CDR2 is SYDVKM. Sequencing was performed on peripheral blood. The chain combines TRBV28 with TRBJ1-1; 9 bases are a match to TRBD1. This receptor was taken from a human donor in a cohort sampled during active COVID-19. The CDR3 DNA is TGTGCCAGCAGTTTGCGGGACAGGGTCACTGAAGCTTTCTTT. As protein: CASSLRDRVTEAFF.